Sequencing of this T cell receptor (beta chain) was carried out in a study of blood T cell repertoires in COVID-19. Profiled with immunoSEQ multiplex PCR; TCRdb holds only in-frame clones, not every one. The sample has around 130,000 clones; 75% to 90% are singletons. CDR3 length: 14 amino acids. Germline loops: CDR1 SGHAT, CDR2 FQNNGV. Trimming took off 5 bases at V and 4 bases at J, with 9 bases between the two ends. The TCR was taken from a young man who had recovered from COVID-19. Source material: PBMCs or T cells enriched from blood (not recorded which). V usage is TRBV11-2 and J usage is TRBJ2-6; D is undetermined. CDR3 protein: CASSQSRGANVLTF. CDR3 sequence (DNA): TGTGCCAGCAGCCAAAGTCGGGGGGCCAACGTCCTGACTTTC.